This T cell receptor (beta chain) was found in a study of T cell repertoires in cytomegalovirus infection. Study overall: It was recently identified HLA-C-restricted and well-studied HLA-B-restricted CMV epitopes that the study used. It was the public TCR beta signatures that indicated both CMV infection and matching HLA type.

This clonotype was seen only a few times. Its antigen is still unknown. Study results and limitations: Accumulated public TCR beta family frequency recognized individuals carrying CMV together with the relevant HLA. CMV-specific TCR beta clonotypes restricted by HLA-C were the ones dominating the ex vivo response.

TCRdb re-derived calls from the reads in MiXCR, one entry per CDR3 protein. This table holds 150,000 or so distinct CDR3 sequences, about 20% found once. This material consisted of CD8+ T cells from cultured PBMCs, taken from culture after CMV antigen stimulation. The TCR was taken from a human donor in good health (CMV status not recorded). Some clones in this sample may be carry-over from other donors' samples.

CDR3 sequence (DNA): TGTGCCAGTAGTACAGACACGAACTATGGCTACACCTTC. Amino acids: CASSTDTNYGYTF. The V and J genes are TRBV19 and TRBJ1-2, with D unresolved. Germline loops: CDR1 LNHDA, CDR2 SQIVND (reference sequence). Trimming stripped 4 bases from V and 2 bases from J, with 8 bases between. The CDR3 extends over 13 amino acids.